This note documents a single TCR beta chain sequence. Germline CDR1 is SGHRS and CDR2 is YFSETQ. The CDR3 is made up of 17 amino acids. Losses at the gene ends were 4 bases for V and 0 bases for J; bases not matched to a gene: 4. Authors' data handling: How many nucleated cells were present was estimated from reference gene primer amplification. Produced via immunoSEQ multiplex PCR; TCRdb's table is partial and in-frame only. Clonal size and the V and J genes are those of that table, whereas D and trimming came from the DNA. The table lists over 70,000 clones, about 87% of them singletons. This specimen belongs to a study of blood T cell repertoires in COVID-19. Turning to the study itself: Sources were T cells, B-cell-depleted T cells, or PBMCs; the material itself was cDNA or gDNA.

Sample: peripheral blood. The sequence was obtained from a human donor in a cohort sampled during active COVID-19. The chain is built from TRBV5-1 and TRBJ2-4, with 13 nucleotides matching TRBD2. The DNA for the CDR3 is TGCGCCAGCAGCATGGGGACTAGCGGGATAGCCAAAAACATTCAGTACTTC. This translates into CASSMGTSGIAKNIQYF.